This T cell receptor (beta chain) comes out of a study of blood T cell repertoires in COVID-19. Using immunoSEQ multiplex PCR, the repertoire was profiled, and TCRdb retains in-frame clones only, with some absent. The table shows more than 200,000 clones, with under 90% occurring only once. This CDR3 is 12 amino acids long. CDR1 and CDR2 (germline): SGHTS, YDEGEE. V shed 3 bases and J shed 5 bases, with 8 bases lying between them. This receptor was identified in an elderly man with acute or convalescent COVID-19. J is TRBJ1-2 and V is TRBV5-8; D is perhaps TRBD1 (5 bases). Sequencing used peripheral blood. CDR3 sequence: CASSSQAYGYTF. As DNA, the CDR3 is TGTGCCAGCAGCTCACAGGCTTATGGCTACACCTTC.